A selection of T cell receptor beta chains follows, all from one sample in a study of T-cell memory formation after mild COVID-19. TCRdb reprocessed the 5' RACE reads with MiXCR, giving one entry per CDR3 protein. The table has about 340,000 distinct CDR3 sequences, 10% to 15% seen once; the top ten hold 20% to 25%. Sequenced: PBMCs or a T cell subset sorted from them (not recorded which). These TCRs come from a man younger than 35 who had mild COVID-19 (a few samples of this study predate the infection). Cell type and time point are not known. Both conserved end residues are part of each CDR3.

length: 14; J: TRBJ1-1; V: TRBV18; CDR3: CASSPTAVNTEAFF
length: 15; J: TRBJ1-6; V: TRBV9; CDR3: CASSPGLNYNSPLHF
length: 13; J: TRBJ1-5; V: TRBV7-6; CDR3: CASSTGNNQPQHF
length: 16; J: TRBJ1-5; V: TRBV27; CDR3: CASSLRGTGGNQPQHF
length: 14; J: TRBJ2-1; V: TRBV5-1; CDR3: CASKDTSSYNEQFF
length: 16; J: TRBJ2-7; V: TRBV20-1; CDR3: CSARDLVRGITYEQYF
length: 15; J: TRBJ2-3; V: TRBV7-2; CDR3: CASSAGPPGTDTQYF
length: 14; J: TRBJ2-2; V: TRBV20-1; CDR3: CSATSVSNTGELFF
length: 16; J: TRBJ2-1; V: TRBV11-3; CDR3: CASSPPTSGGAGEQFF
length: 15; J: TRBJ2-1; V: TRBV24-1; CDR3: CATSDLEETINEQFF
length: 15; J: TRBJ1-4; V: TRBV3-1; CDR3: CASSQDGRTREKLFF
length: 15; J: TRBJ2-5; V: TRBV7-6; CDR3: CASSLNRQSQETQYF
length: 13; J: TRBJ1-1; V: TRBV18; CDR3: CASSPSPNYGAFF
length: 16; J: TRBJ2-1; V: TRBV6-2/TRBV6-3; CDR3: CASSLLAGDLYNEQFF
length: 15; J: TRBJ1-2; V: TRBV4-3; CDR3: CASSQEGAFNYGYTF
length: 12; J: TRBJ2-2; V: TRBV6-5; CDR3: CASRGRAGELFF
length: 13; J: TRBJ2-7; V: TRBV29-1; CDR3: CSVTGYDTYEQYF
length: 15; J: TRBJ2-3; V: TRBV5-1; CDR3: CASHQGTLSTDTQYF
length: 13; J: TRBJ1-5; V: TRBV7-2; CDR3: CASSFVGNQPQHF
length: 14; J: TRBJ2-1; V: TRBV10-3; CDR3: CAISDGGGGNEQFF
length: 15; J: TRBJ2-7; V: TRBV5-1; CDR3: CASSLTGTVSYEQYF
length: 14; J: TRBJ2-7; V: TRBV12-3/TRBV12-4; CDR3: CASSIPDSPYEQYF
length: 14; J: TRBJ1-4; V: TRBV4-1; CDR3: CASRRQWSNEKLFF
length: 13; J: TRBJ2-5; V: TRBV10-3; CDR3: CAIGTGGWETQYF
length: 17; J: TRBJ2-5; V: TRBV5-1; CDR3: CASSWTNRDRVGETQYF
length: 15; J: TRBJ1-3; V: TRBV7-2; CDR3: CASSPGGSPGNTIYF
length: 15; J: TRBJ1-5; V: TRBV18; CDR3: CASSLENRGQQPQHF
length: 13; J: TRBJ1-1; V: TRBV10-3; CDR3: CATWGDSNTEAFF
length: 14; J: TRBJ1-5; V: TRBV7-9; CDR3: CASSSGQVHQPQHF
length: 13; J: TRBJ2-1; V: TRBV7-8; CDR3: CASSYRVYNEQFF
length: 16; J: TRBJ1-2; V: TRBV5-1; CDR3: CASREREVPRVYGYTF